This T cell receptor (beta chain) emerged from a study of T cells after yellow fever vaccination. This CDR3 has 12 amino acids. V was trimmed by 2 bases and J by 8 bases, leaving 7 bases between them. The germline gives CDR1 SGHTA, CDR2 FQGNSA. This clonotype was counted at least ten times. The antigen is undetermined. Regarding the study as a whole: The study re-detected most primary-vaccination clones after the booster (96% CD4, around 89% CD8). The study noted that FACS-sorted repertoires could contain abundant clonotypes contaminating from the bulk population.

TCRdb reprocessed the 5' RACE reads with MiXCR, giving one entry per CDR3 protein. Of under 150,000 distinct CDR3 sequences listed, approximately 7.7% were seen once; the top ten hold 0.55% to 0.9%. This clonotype originated in a man in his thirties or forties who received the YFV17D yellow fever vaccine. Sequenced here: CD4+ T cells sorted from PBMCs, sampled 5 days after the yellow fever booster vaccination. The chain has TRBV7-2 and TRBJ2-4; maybe TRBD1 (6 bases). CDR3 DNA sequence: TGTGCCAGCAGCTTACAGGGGTACATTCAGTACTTC. This translates into CASSLQGYIQYF.